The 25 T cell receptor beta chains reported below all come from one sample, sequenced in a study of blood T cells in healthy people across ages. For the second PCR, which ran for about 7 to 11 cycles, a sample-barcoded 5' primer and a J-beta primer mix were used. TCRdb reprocessed the 5' RACE reads with MiXCR, giving one entry per CDR3 protein. Of 550,000 to 650,000 distinct CDR3 sequences listed, around 31% are singletons. The sequencing input was blood. The source is a woman older than 75 in good health.

The V call is TRBV29-1, the J call TRBJ1-3; 11 bases match TRBD1. Trimming removed 4 bases from V and 2 bases from J; junction bases left unmatched: 4. The length of the CDR3 is 15 residues. Germline CDR1 is SQVTM and CDR2 is ANQGSEA. This CDR3 is CSVAVDRGPGNTIYF. The CDR3, as DNA: TGCAGCGTTGCGGTGGACAGGGGGCCTGGAAACACCATATATTTT.

In this sample, this clonotype turned up a few times. The chain uses TRBV6-4 and TRBJ2-1; 12 bases are shared with TRBD2. Germline CDR1 and CDR2: MRHNA and SNTAGT. Trimming removed 0 bases from V and 6 bases from J; junction bases left unmatched: 0. CDR3 length equals 15 residues. CDR3 protein: CASSDSTSGSNEQFF. For the CDR3, the DNA is TGTGCCAGCAGTGACTCGACTAGCGGGAGCAATGAGCAGTTCTTC.

The chain carries TRBV5-1 and TRBJ2-7; D possibly corresponds to TRBD1 (5 bases). The CDR3 is made up of 15 amino acids. Germline V gene sequence: CDR1 SGHRS, CDR2 YFSETQ. The V and J ends lost 10 bases and 4 bases respectively, with 24 bases between them. The CDR3 DNA is TGCGCCGGTAGCCCCTGGCAGGGTGTTACGTACGAGCAGTACTTC. Its protein product is CAGSPWQGVTYEQYF.

This clonotype was counted at least ten times. This chain connects TRBV4-2 to TRBJ2-5, with 8 bases matching TRBD2. Trimming removed 0 bases from V and 3 bases from J; junction bases left unmatched: 9. The CDR3 extends over 17 amino acids. CDR1 LGHNA and CDR2 YNFKEQ come from the germline V gene. CDR3 region: CASSQEGRSGGKETQYF. In DNA form, the CDR3 reads TGTGCCAGCAGCCAAGAAGGTCGCAGCGGGGGCAAAGAGACCCAGTACTTC.

The chain joins TRBV2 to TRBJ1-2; 7 nucleotides line up with TRBD1. Per the germline V gene, CDR1 is SNHLY and CDR2 is FYNNEI. The ends lost 6 bases at V and 4 bases at J; junction bases unmatched: 14. The CDR3 consists of 16 residues. Here the CDR3 DNA reads TGTGCCAGCAGCGGGACAGCCCTCCAGATTTTCTATGGCTACACCTTC. Residues: CASSGTALQIFYGYTF.

This chain uses TRBV12-3 or TRBV12-4 with TRBJ2-1; 10 nucleotides align to TRBD2. The CDR3 has 15 residues. V gave up 4 bases and J gave up 7 bases; unmatched junction bases: 7. CDR3 in DNA: TGTGCCAGCAGTTCCGTGGTAGCGGGAGGAAATGAGCAGTTCTTC. Translated, it gives CASSSVVAGGNEQFF.

The V and J genes are TRBV15 and TRBJ2-3; TRBD2 is a possible D gene (5 bases). The CDR3 has 16 residues. The V end lost 0 bases, the J end lost 3 bases, and 13 bases lay between the germline ends. Germline CDR1 is LNHNV and CDR2 is YYDKDF (reference sequence). The CDR3 region is CATSRDHEGFTDTQYF. CDR3 nucleotides: TGTGCCACCAGCAGAGATCACGAGGGTTTTACAGATACGCAGTATTTT.

This clonotype was counted many times. This chain uses TRBV14 with TRBJ2-5; 8 positions agree with TRBD2. V trimming: 2 bases; J trimming: 3 bases; junction bases outside the gene matches: 5. CDR1 and CDR2 (germline): SGHDN, FVKESK. The CDR3 has 15 amino acids. The CDR3 loop reads CASSQWGSGEETQYF. The CDR3 region has the DNA TGTGCCAGCAGCCAATGGGGTAGCGGGGAAGAGACCCAGTACTTC. Variable domain in full (rest from reference TRBV14 and TRBJ2-5): EAGVTQFPSHSVIEKGQTVTLRCDPISGHDNLYWYRRVMGKEIKFLLHFVKESKQDESGMPNNRFLAERTGGTYSTLKVQPAELEDSGVYFCASSQWGSGEETQYFGPGTRLLVL.

The sample holds many counts of this clonotype. The chain combines TRBV10-3 with TRBJ1-2; D remains ambiguous. The V and J ends lost 2 bases and 6 bases respectively, with 10 bases between them. The CDR3 is made up of 13 amino acids. Germline V gives CDR1 ENHRY, CDR2 SYGVKD. CDR3 in amino acids: CAISEKTLHGYTF. Written as DNA, the CDR3 is TGTGCCATCAGTGAGAAGACCCTTCATGGCTACACCTTC.

This clonotype was counted at least ten times. The rearrangement uses TRBV10-3 and TRBJ2-7; the match to TRBD2 covers 8 bases. The CDR3 is 13 residues long. Trimming took 10 bases from V and 2 from J; bases not matched to a gene: 7. Germline CDR1 is ENHRY and CDR2 is SYGVKD. As DNA, the CDR3 is TGTGCCACCGGGGGGGATAAAACCTACGAGCAGTACTTC. This codes for CATGGDKTYEQYF.

This clonotype appeared a few times. The CDR3 is CASSLLRGGELFF. The CDR3 nucleotides read TGTGCCAGCAGCTTACTACGTGGGGGCGAGCTGTTTTTT. This chain connects TRBV7-3 to TRBJ2-2; weak D call: TRBD1 (6 bases). V was cut by 2 bases and J by 11 bases, with 12 bases left in between. Germline V gene sequence: CDR1 SGHTA, CDR2 FQGTGA. The CDR3 covers 13 residues. The full variable domain, completed using reference TRBV7-3 and TRBJ2-2, is GAGVSQTPSNKVTEKGKYVELRCDPISGHTALYWYRQSLGQGPEFLIYFQGTGAADDSGLPNDRFFAVRPEGSVSTLKIQRTERGDSAVYLCASSLLRGGELFFGEGSRLTVL.

The chain employs TRBV7-9 and TRBJ1-1; D ambiguous. V was pared by 4 bases and J by 1 base, with 10 bases between. This CDR3 region has 14 residues. Germline lookup yields CDR1 SEHNR and CDR2 FQNEAQ (reference sequence). The CDR3 DNA reads TGTGCCAGCAGCTACCTAGACAAGAACACTGAAGCTTTCTTT. It is translated as CASSYLDKNTEAFF.

This clonotype appeared many times. CDR3 DNA: TGTGCCAGCACCGGGACAGGGGTATACAATGAGCAGTTCTTC. Protein: CASTGTGVYNEQFF. The chain couples TRBV5-5 to TRBJ2-1; 10 positions match TRBD1. Germline loops: CDR1 SGHKS, CDR2 YYEKEE (reference sequence). There are 14 residues in the CDR3. J lost 4 bases, V lost 6 bases, and 4 bases had no gene match.

Regarding this clonotype: This may be a read error, as it is one base from a much larger clone. This chain connects TRBV29-1 to TRBJ2-5; unclear D gene. The germline V and J ends were trimmed by 3 bases and 7 bases, with 15 bases remaining between them. CDR1 and CDR2 (germline): SQVTM, ANQGSEA. CDR3 length equals 13 residues. CDR3 in amino acids: CSVDSPSLGTQYF. Here the CDR3 DNA reads TGCAGCGTTGATTCCCCATCTCTAGGGACCCAGTACTTC.

The chain joins TRBV30 to TRBJ2-1; perhaps TRBD1 as D (5 bases). Germline V gene lookup returns CDR1 GTSNPN and CDR2 SVGIG (reference sequence). The length of the CDR3 is 13 residues. V gave up 5 bases and J gave up 3 bases, with 11 bases separating them. CDR3: CAWGGAGYNEQFF. The CDR3 region has the DNA TGTGCCTGGGGTGGGGCAGGCTACAATGAGCAGTTCTTC. The whole variable domain, filled in from reference TRBV30 and TRBJ2-1, reads SQTIHQWPATLVQPVGSPLSLECTVEGTSNPNLYWYRQAAGRGLQLLFYSVGIGQISSEVPQNLSASRPQDRQFILSSKKLLLSDSGFYLCAWGGAGYNEQFFGPGTRLTVL.

This clonotype has a count of ten or more. The chain carries TRBV5-6 and TRBJ2-1, with 14 bases aligning to TRBD2. The V and J ends lost 4 bases and 0 bases, in that order; junction bases with no gene match: 6. The CDR3 has 18 residues. The germline V gene has CDR1 SGHDT and CDR2 YYEEEE. CDR3 DNA sequence: TGTGCCAGCAGCCCGGGACTAGCGGGGGCCGCCTCCTACAATGAGCAGTTCTTC. Its protein product is CASSPGLAGAASYNEQFF.

This clonotype appeared once. Just one base apart from a much larger clone, this may be a read error. The V and J genes are TRBV4-1 and TRBJ2-7; D may be TRBD1 (6 bases). This CDR3 is built from 14 residues. V was shortened by 8 bases and J by 9 bases, with 23 bases between the two germline ends. Germline CDR1 MGHRA, CDR2 YSYEKL. The CDR3 loop reads CASGNNRQGTPQYF. The CDR3 DNA is TGCGCCAGCGGAAACAATCGCCAGGGGACACCGCAGTACTTC.

Concerning this clonotype itself: A much bigger clone sits one base away, suggesting this may be a read error. The CDR3 here is CASTAPGDGSTF. The CDR3 DNA follows: TGTGCCAGCACTGCGCCCGGGGACGGCTCCACCTTC. The J gene is TRBJ1-2, the V gene TRBV6-2 or TRBV6-3; D perhaps matches TRBD1 (5 bases). CDR1 is MNHEY, CDR2 SVGEGT, per germline. The CDR3 runs to 12 residues.

This clonotype was observed a handful of times. A read error may be the cause here, since a much bigger clone is one base away. This sequence joins TRBV6-1 and TRBJ2-7; D is possibly TRBD1 (7 bases). CDR3 length: 13 amino acids. The V and J ends lost 6 bases and 2 bases respectively, with 11 bases between them. CDR1 is MNHNS, CDR2 SASEGT, per germline. DNA for the CDR3: TGTGCCAGCAGGGGGGGACAGACCTACGAGCAGTACTTC. This translates into CASRGGQTYEQYF.

A note on this clonotype: Given a much more abundant clone one base away, this may be a read error. The V gene is TRBV12-3 or TRBV12-4, the J gene TRBJ2-6; 8 nucleotides agree with TRBD1. The CDR3 spans 15 residues. CDR3 sequence: CASTPGGSGANVRTF. CDR3 nucleotides: TGTGCCAGCACCCCAGGGGGCTCTGGGGCCAACGTCCGGACTTTC.

Ten or more counts support this clonotype. CDR3 sequence: CASSLGTREGQETQYF. The CDR3, as DNA: TGCGCCAGCAGCTTGGGGACACGGGAAGGACAAGAGACCCAGTACTTC. The chain employs TRBV5-1 and TRBJ2-5; D could derive from TRBD1 or TRBD2 (5 bases each). The V and J ends lost 0 bases and 2 bases respectively, with 14 bases between them. This CDR3 has 16 amino acids. Germline assignment: CDR1 SGHRS and CDR2 YFSETQ.

On this clonotype: This may come from a read error, since a much larger clone is one base off. The chain uses TRBV13 and TRBJ1-1, with D hard to call. V was trimmed by 7 bases and J by 5 bases, leaving 14 bases between them. There are 13 residues in the CDR3. CDR1 is PRHDT and CDR2 is FYEKMQ in the germline V gene (reference sequence). CDR3 protein: CASNFGLRTEAFF. The CDR3 nucleotides read TGTGCCAGCAACTTCGGTTTGCGGACTGAAGCTTTCTTT.

This clonotype was counted ten times or more. The chain uses TRBV6-6 and TRBJ2-7; 7 nucleotides match TRBD1. In germline, CDR1 is MNHNY, CDR2 SVGAGI (reference sequence). The CDR3 spans 13 residues. The V segment lost 5 bases and the J segment 4 bases; nucleotides outside the gene matches: 5. The CDR3 spells CASSDGTAYEQYF. DNA for the CDR3: TGTGCCAGCAGTGACGGGACAGCGTACGAGCAGTACTTC.

V gene TRBV4-2 combines with J gene TRBJ2-4; D might be TRBD1 (5 bases). This CDR3 is built from 18 residues. Trimming shortened V by 0 bases and J by 1 base, and 16 bases separated the two germline ends. Germline lookup yields CDR1 LGHNA and CDR2 YNFKEQ. The CDR3 is CASSQDEIGVGAKNIQYF. The CDR3 DNA reads as TGTGCCAGCAGCCAAGATGAGATAGGGGTTGGGGCCAAAAACATTCAGTACTTC.

This clonotype came up many times. The chain recombines TRBV30 with TRBJ2-7; D ambiguous. Germline loops: CDR1 GTSNPN, CDR2 SVGIG (reference sequence). Trimming took 0 bases from V and 0 from J, leaving 6 bases between them. The CDR3 is made up of 13 amino acids. The CDR3 DNA is TGTGCCTGGAGTGTAAGTGGCTCCTACGAGCAGTACTTC. Translated, it gives CAWSVSGSYEQYF.